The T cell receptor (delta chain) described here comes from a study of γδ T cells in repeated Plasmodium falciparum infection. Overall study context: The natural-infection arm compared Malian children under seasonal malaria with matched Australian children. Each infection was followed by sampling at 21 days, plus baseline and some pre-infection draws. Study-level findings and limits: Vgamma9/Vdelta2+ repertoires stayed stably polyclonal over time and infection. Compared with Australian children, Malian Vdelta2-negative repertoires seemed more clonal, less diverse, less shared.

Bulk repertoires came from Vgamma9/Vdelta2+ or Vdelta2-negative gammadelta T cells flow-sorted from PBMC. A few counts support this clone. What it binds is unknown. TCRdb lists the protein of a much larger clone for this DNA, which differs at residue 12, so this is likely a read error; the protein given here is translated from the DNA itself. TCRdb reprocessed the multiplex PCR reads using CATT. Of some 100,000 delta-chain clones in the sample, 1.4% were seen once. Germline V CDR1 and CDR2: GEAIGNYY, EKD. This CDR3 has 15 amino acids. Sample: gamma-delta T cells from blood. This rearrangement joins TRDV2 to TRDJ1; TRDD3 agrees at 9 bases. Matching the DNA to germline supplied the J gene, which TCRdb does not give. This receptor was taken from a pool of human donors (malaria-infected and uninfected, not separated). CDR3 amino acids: CACDLLGDGTDRLIF. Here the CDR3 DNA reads TGTGCCTGTGACCTCCTGGGGGATGGGACCGATAGACTCATCTTT.